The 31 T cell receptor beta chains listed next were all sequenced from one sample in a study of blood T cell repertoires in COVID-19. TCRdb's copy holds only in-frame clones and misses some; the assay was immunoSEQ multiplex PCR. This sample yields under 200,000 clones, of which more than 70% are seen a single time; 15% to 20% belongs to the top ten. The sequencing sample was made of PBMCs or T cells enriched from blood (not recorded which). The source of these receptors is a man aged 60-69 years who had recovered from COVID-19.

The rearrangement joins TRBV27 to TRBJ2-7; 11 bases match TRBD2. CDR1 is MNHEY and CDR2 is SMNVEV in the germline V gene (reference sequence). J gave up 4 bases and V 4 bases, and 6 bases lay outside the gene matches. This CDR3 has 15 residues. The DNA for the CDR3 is TGTGCCAGCAGTTCCCGGCTAGCGGGGGGATACGAGCAGTACTTC. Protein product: CASSSRLAGGYEQYF.

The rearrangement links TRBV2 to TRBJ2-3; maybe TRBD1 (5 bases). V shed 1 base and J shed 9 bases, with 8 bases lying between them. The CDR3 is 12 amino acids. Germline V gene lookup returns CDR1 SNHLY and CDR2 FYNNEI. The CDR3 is CASSEGQGTQYF. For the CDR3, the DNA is TGTGCCAGCAGTGAAGGTCAGGGAACGCAGTATTTT.

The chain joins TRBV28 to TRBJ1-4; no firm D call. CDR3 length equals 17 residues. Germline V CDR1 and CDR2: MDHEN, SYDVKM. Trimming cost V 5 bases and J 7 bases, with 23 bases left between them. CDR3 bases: TGTGCCAGCAGTCCTCATCCGTTCGGGATTTCAGTTGAAAAACTGTTTTTT. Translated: CASSPHPFGISVEKLFF.

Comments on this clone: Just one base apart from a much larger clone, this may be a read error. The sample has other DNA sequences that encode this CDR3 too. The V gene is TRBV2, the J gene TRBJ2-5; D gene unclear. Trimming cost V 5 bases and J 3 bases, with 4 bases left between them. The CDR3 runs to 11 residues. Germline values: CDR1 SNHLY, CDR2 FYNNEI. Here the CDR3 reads CASSPEETQYF. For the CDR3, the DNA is TGTGCCAGCAGTCCCGAAGAGACCCAGTACTTC.

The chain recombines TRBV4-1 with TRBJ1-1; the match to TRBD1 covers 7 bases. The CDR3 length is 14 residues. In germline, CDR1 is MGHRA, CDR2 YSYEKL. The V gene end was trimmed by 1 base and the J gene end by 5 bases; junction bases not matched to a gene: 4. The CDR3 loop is CASSQGDRWTEAFF. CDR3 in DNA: TGCGCCAGCAGCCAAGGGGACAGATGGACTGAAGCTTTCTTT.

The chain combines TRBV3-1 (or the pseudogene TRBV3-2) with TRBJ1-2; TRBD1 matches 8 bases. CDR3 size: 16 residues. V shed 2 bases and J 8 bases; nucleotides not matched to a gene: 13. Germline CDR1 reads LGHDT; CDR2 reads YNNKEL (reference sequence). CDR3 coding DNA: TGTGCCAGCAGCCAAAAGGACAGGGAAGATCTATGGGGCTACACCTTC. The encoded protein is CASSQKDREDLWGYTF.

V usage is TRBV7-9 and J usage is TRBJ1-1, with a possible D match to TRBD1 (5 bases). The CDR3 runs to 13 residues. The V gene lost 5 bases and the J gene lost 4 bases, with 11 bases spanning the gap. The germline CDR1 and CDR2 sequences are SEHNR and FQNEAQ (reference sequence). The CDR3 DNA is TGTGCCAGCAGCCTAGGGGCGGGCACTGAAGCTTTCTTT. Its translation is CASSLGAGTEAFF.

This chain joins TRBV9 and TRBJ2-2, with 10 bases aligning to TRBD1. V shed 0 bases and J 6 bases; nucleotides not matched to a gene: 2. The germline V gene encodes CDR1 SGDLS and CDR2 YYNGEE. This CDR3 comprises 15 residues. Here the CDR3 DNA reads TGTGCCAGCAGCGTAGCCGGGACAGGGGCCGGGGAGCTGTTTTTT. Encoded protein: CASSVAGTGAGELFF. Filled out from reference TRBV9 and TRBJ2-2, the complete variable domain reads DSGVTQTPKHLITATGQRVTLRCSPRSGDLSVYWYQQSLDQGLQFLIQYYNGEERAKGNILERFSAQQFPDLHSELNLSSLELGDSALYFCASSVAGTGAGELFFGEGSRLTVL.

The CDR3 nucleotides are TGTGCCAGCAGCCCCCTCTGGGGCCCAGATACGCAGTATTTT. Translated, it gives CASSPLWGPDTQYF. This chain uses TRBV7-8 with TRBJ2-3, with D maybe TRBD1 (5 bases). Trimming stripped 5 bases from V and 4 bases from J, with 13 bases between. Germline CDR1 is SGHVS and CDR2 is FQNEAQ. The CDR3 has 14 residues.

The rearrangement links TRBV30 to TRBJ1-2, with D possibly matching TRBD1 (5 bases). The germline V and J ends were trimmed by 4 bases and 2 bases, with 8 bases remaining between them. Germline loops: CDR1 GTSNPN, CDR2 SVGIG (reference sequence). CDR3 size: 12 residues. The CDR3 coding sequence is TGTGCCTGGATTCGGGGGAACTATGGCTACACCTTC. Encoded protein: CAWIRGNYGYTF.

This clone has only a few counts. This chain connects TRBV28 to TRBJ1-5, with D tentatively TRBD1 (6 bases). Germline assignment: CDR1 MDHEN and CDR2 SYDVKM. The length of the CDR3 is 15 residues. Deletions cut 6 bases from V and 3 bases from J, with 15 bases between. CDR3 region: CASRMDSPTNQPQHF. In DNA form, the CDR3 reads TGTGCCAGCAGAATGGACAGCCCAACCAATCAGCCCCAGCATTTT.

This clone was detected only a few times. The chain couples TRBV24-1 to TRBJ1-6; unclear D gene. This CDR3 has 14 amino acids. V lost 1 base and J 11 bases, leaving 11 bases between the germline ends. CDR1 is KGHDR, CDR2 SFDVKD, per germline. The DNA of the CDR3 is TGTGCCACCAGTGATTTTTATGGGGAGACACCCCTCCACTTT. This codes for CATSDFYGETPLHF.

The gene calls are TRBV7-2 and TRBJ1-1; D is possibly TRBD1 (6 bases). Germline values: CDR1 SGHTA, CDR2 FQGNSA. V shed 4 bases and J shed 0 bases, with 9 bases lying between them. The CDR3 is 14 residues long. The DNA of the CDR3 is TGTGCCAGCAGCTACAGGGCACTGAACACTGAAGCTTTCTTT. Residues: CASSYRALNTEAFF.

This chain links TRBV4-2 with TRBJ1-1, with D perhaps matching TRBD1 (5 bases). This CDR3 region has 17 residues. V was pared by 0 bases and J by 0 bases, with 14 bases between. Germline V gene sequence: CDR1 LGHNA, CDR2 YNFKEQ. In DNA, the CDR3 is TGTGCCAGCAGCCAAGATCCGGCAGGGTCTATGAACACTGAAGCTTTCTTT. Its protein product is CASSQDPAGSMNTEAFF.

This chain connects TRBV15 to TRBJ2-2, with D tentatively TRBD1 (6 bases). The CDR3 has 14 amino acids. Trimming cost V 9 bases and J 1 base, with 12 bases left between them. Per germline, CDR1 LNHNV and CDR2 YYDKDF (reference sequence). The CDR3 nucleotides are TGTGCCACTCGACAGGACATGAACACCGGGGAGCTGTTTTTT. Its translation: CATRQDMNTGELFF.

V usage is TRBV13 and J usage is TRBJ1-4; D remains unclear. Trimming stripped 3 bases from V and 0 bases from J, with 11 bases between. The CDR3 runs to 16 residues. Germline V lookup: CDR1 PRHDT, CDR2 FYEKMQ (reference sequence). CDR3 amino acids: CASSLRQSATNEKLFF. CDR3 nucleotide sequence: TGTGCCAGCAGCTTGCGGCAGTCCGCAACTAATGAAAAACTGTTTTTT.

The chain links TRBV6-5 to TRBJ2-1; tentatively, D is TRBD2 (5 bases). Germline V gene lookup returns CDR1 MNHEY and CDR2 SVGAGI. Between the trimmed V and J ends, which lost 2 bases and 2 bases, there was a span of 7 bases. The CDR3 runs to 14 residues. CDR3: CASSYASPYNEQFF. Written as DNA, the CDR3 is TGTGCCAGCAGTTACGCTAGCCCCTACAATGAGCAGTTCTTC.

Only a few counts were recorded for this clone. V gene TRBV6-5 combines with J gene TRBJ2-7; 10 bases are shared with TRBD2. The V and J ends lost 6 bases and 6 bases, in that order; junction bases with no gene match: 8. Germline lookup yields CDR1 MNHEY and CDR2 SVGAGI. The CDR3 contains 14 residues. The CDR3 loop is CASSDLAGAAEQYF. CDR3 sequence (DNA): TGTGCCAGCAGCGATCTAGCGGGAGCGGCCGAGCAGTACTTC.

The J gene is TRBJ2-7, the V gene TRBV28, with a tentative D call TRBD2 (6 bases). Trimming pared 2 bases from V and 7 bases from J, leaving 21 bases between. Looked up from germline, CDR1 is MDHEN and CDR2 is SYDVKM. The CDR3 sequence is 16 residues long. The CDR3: CASSLGGLRKMGEQYF. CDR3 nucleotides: TGTGCCAGCAGTTTAGGGGGACTGAGGAAGATGGGGGAGCAGTACTTC.

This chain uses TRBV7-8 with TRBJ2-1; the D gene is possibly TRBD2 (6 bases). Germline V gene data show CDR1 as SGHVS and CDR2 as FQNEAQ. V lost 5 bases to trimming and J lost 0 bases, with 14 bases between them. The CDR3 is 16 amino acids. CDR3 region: CASSVLGTGSYNEQFF. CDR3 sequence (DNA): TGTGCCAGCAGCGTGCTTGGGACTGGCTCCTACAATGAGCAGTTCTTC.

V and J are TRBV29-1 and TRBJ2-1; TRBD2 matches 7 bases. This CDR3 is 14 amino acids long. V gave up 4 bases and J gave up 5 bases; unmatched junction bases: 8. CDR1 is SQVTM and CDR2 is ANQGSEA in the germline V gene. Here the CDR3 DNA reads TGCAGCGTTGGAGGCGGGAGTGGGAACAATGAGCAGTTCTTC. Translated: CSVGGGSGNNEQFF.

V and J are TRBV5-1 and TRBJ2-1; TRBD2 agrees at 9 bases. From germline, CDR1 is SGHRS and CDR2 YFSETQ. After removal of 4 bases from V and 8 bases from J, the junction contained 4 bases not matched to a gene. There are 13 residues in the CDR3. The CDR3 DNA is TGCGCCAGCAGCGGCGGGGGGGCACATGAGCAGTTCTTC. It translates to CASSGGGAHEQFF.

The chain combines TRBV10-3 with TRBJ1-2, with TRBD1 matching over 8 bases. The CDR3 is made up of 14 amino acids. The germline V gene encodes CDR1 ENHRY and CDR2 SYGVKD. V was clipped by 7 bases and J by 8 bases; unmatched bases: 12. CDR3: CAITPGQGASGYTF. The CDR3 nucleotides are TGTGCCATCACCCCAGGGCAGGGGGCTTCGGGCTACACCTTC.

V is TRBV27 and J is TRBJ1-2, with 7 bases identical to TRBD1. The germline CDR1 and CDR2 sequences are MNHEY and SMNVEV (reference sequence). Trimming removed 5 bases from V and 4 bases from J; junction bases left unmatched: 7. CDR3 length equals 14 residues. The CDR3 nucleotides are TGTGCCAGCAGTCCACAAGACAGGGTCTATGGCTACACCTTC. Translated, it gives CASSPQDRVYGYTF.

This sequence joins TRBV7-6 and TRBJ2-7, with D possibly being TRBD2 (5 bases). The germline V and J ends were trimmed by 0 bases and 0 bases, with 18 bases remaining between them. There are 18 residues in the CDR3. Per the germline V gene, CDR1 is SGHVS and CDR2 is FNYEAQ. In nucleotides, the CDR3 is TGTGCCAGCAGCTTAGCCCAGGTCGGGGTGGGAGTCTCCTACGAGCAGTACTTC. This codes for CASSLAQVGVGVSYEQYF.

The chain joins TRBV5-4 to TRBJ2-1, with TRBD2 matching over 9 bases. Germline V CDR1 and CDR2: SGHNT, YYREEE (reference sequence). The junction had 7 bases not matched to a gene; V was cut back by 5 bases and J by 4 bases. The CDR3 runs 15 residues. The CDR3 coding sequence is TGTGCCAGCAGATCTGCGGGGGGGGGATACAATGAGCAGTTCTTC. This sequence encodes CASRSAGGGYNEQFF.

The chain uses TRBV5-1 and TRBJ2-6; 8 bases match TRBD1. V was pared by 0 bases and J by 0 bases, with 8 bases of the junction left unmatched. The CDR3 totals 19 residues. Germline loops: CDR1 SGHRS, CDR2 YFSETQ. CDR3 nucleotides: TGCGCCAGCAGCTTGGCGCTCGGACAGGGCCGCTCTGGGGCCAACGTCCTGACTTTC. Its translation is CASSLALGQGRSGANVLTF.

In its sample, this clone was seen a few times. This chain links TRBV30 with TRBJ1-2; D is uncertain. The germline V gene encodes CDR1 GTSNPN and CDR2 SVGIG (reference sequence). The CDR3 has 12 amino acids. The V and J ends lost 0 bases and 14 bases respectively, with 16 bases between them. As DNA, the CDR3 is TGTGCCTGGAGTGTCCTGGTAGCGGGCATGACCTTC. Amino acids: CAWSVLVAGMTF. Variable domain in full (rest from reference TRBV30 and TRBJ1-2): SQTIHQWPATLVQPVGSPLSLECTVEGTSNPNLYWYRQAAGRGLQLLFYSVGIGQISSEVPQNLSASRPQDRQFILSSKKLLLSDSGFYLCAWSVLVAGMTFGSGTRLTVV.

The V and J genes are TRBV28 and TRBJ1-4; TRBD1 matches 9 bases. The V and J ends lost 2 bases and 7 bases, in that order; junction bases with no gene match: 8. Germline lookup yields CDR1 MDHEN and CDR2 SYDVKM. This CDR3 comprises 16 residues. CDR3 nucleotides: TGTGCCAGCAGTTTAGAAGGACAGGGGTGGGTTGAAAAACTGTTTTTT. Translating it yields CASSLEGQGWVEKLFF.

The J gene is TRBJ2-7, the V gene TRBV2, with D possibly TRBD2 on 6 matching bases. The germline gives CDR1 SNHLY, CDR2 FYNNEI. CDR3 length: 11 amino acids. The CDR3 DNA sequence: TGTGCAAGCGCGGGGACCTACGAGCAGTACTTC. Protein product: CASAGTYEQYF.

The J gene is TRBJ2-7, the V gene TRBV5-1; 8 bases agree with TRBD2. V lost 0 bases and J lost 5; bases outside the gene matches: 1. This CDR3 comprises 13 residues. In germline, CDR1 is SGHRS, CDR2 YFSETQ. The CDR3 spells CASSLARGDEQYF. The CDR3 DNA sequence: TGCGCCAGCAGCTTGGCGCGGGGGGACGAGCAGTACTTC.